This is a list of T cell receptor beta chains from one sample in a study of kidney transplant recipient with SARS-CoV-2 infection. TCRdb independently ran MiXCR on the reads; one entry per CDR3 protein. The sample gives about 250,000 distinct CDR3 sequences, 25% to 35% of which show up once; around 6.8% is in the top ten. The sample here was a blood sample, taken at baseline and on day 111 from a kidney transplant recipient. These receptors were taken from a male patient aged 25 to 39 who had COVID-19 and was a kidney transplant recipient. Some T cells may be graft donor cells. Each CDR3 is given with its conserved first and last residue. A D gene is named only where the DNA matches it firmly. Expanded clones are given a class, and other clones once, few, many or no size at all.

j_gene,abundance,d_gene,v_gene,CDR3nt,CDR3aa
TRBJ2-4,few,TRBD1,TRBV10-1,TGCGCCAGCAGTGAAGGGACAGTAGCCAAAAACATTCAGTACTTC,CASSEGTVAKNIQYF
TRBJ1-3,many,TRBD1,TRBV12-3/TRBV12-4,TGTGCCAGCAGCGAACAGGGGTCAAGTGGAAACACCATATATTTT,CASSEQGSSGNTIYF
TRBJ1-2,many,.,TRBV7-2,TGTGCCAGCAGCGGACGCAACACAAGACAGACATATGGCTACACCTTC,CASSGRNTRQTYGYTF
TRBJ2-7,many,.,TRBV7-2,TGTGCCAGCAGCTTAGTCCCGGCCTACGAGCAGTACTTC,CASSLVPAYEQYF
TRBJ1-5,many,.,TRBV19,TGTGCCAGTATCCCAGGGTCCGGTAGCAATCAGCCCCAGCATTTT,CASIPGSGSNQPQHF
TRBJ1-6,many,.,TRBV3-2,TGTGCCAGCAGCCATCAGGTGGGGAATTCACCCCTCCACTTT,CASSHQVGNSPLHF
TRBJ2-7,many,.,TRBV19,TGTGCCAGTAGTATCGACAATAACTTTTTCAGCGAGCAGTACTTC,CASSIDNNFFSEQYF
TRBJ1-6,many,TRBD1,TRBV6-5,TGTGCCAGCAGTGCCGAGGGACAGTGGGGTAATTCACCCCTCCACTTT,CASSAEGQWGNSPLHF
TRBJ2-1,few,.,TRBV6-2/TRBV6-3,TGTGCCAGCAGTTACTCTCCAGAGGACGGGGCTAGCGCCTACAATGAGCAGTTCTTC,CASSYSPEDGASAYNEQFF
TRBJ1-1,many,.,TRBV6-5,TGTGCCAGCAGTGGCCAGAAGCACTCAACTGAAGCTTTCTTT,CASSGQKHSTEAFF
TRBJ1-5,many,.,TRBV28,TGTGCCAGCGTTACCGGGTCCGCGGTTCAGCCCCAGCATTTT,CASVTGSAVQPQHF
TRBJ2-2,many,TRBD1,TRBV6-4,TGTGCCAGCAGTGACCGACAGGGTCTGGGCGGGGAGCTGTTTTTT,CASSDRQGLGGELFF
TRBJ2-7,many,TRBD1,TRBV12-3/TRBV12-4,TGTGCCAGCAGTACCCGGACAGGGCACGAGCAGTACTTC,CASSTRTGHEQYF
TRBJ1-2,many,.,TRBV25-1,TGTGCCAGCAGTAGTAGGATAGAACTGGGAAAGACCTATGGCTACACCTTC,CASSSRIELGKTYGYTF
TRBJ1-2,many,.,TRBV7-6,TGTGCCAGCAGCAACAGTCTTGAATCTCGAAAGACCTATGGCTACACCTTC,CASSNSLESRKTYGYTF
TRBJ1-1,many,TRBD1,TRBV6-5,TGTGCCAGCAGGACAGACAGGGGAAACACTGAAGCTTTCTTT,CASRTDRGNTEAFF
TRBJ1-1,many,TRBD1,TRBV25-1,TGTGCCAGCAAATCACAGGGGATCCCTGAAGCTTTCTTT,CASKSQGIPEAFF
TRBJ2-2,many,.,TRBV3-1,TGTGCCAGCAGCATCTCCTATCCCATTTCAGGCTTGACCGGGGAGCTGTTTTTT,CASSISYPISGLTGELFF
TRBJ2-7,many,.,TRBV2,TGTGCCAGCAGTGAACCCCAGGGCGGGTCCTACGAGCAGTACTTC,CASSEPQGGSYEQYF
TRBJ1-2,few,.,TRBV12-2,TGTGCAAGTCGCCGTTGTTCGACTCCACGAAAGACCTATGGCTACACCTTC,CASRRCSTPRKTYGYTF
TRBJ2-6,many,.,TRBV30,TGTGCCTGGGAACGACAAACTGGGGCCAACGTCCTGACTTTC,CAWERQTGANVLTF
TRBJ2-1,few,.,TRBV4-1,TGCGCCAGCAGCCAAGGACTACTGGGCAATGAGCAGTTCTTC,CASSQGLLGNEQFF
TRBJ2-3,few,TRBD2,TRBV9,TGTGCCAGCAGCCTCCCGGGAGGTAGCGGGAGCGTTTTGGCAGATACGCAGTATTTT,CASSLPGGSGSVLADTQYF
TRBJ1-2,many,.,TRBV30,TGTGCCTGGTTTGGAATGCGTTATAGAAAGACCTATGGCTACACCTTC,CAWFGMRYRKTYGYTF
TRBJ1-2,.,.,TRBV11-3,TGTGCCAGCAGCGGTGTTCACGATCTCGGAAAGACCTATGGCTACACCTTC,CASSGVHDLGKTYGYTF
TRBJ1-5,many,TRBD1,TRBV10-1,TGCGCCAGACTTAGGACAGGCTCCCTACCCCAGCATTTT,CARLRTGSLPQHF
TRBJ2-7,many,TRBD2,TRBV6-2/TRBV6-3,TGTGCCAGCAGTTCTGAAGCGGGAGGGCCACCGTACGAGCAGTACTTC,CASSSEAGGPPYEQYF
TRBJ1-5,many,TRBD1,TRBV27,TGTGCCAGCAGCCCGAAGTGGACAGACAGGGGGTATCAGCCCCAGCATTTT,CASSPKWTDRGYQPQHF
TRBJ1-2,many,.,TRBV6-2/TRBV6-3,TGTGCCAGCAGTACTGGTAGCTGCATCGGAAAGACCTATGGCTACACCTTC,CASSTGSCIGKTYGYTF
TRBJ1-2,many,.,TRBV7-2,TGTGCCAGCAGCAGAAGGGTCAGAGACGGAAAGACCTATGGCTACACCTTC,CASSRRVRDGKTYGYTF
TRBJ2-7,many,.,TRBV13,TGTGCCAGCAGCTTAACCCCATACTCCTACGAGCAGTACTTC,CASSLTPYSYEQYF
TRBJ2-3,.,.,TRBV28,TGTGCCAGCAGTTTAAGTTCGTCCGGGGGCGCAGATACGCAGTATTTT,CASSLSSSGGADTQYF
TRBJ2-2,many,.,TRBV5-1,TGCGCCAGCAGCTTGGTCCCGATCAACACCGGGGAGCTGTTTTTT,CASSLVPINTGELFF
TRBJ1-4,many,.,TRBV6-5,TGTGCCAGTGAAACCCGTAATGAAAAACTGTTTTTT,CASETRNEKLFF
TRBJ2-7,many,.,TRBV12-3/TRBV12-4,TGTGCCAGCAGTTTCCCGGGACCTCATATCTACGAGCAGTACTTC,CASSFPGPHIYEQYF
TRBJ2-4,.,TRBD1,TRBV24-1,TGTGCCACCAGTGATTTAGGGGGCGACAGCTACAATGAGCAGCTCTTC,CATSDLGGDSYNEQLF
TRBJ2-7,many,TRBD2,TRBV2,TGTGCCAGCAGTGAAGCGCTTACTAGCGGGCTTTACTACGAGCAGTACTTC,CASSEALTSGLYYEQYF
TRBJ1-2,.,.,TRBV10-2,TGCGCCAGCAGTATAGACATCACTTCTAGAAAGACCTACAGCTACACCTTC,CASSIDITSRKTYSYTF